The next 22 T cell receptor beta chains were all read from a single sample in a study of beta chain features in type 1 diabetes. Every isolated RNA sample was fully reverse transcribed, so sequencing captured expressed TCRB transcripts. Clones were read by immunoSEQ multiplex PCR, and TCRdb kept only the in-frame ones, dropping some. The profile shows some 230,000 clones, more than 9% of them singletons. The sequenced sample consisted of naive CD4+ T cells from blood. These receptors were obtained from a woman aged 18-29 years in good health.

This clone has just a few counts. This chain uses TRBV13 with TRBJ2-1; 8 positions agree with TRBD1. Germline lookup yields CDR1 PRHDT and CDR2 FYEKMQ (reference sequence). This CDR3 contains 15 residues. Trimming took 3 bases from V and 7 from J; bases not matched to a gene: 8. CDR3 loop: CASSFTGGKPNEQFF. The CDR3 DNA reads as TGTGCCAGCAGCTTCACAGGGGGGAAACCGAATGAGCAGTTCTTC.

This clone has just a few counts. The chain links TRBV6-4 to TRBJ2-1; 10 bases fit TRBD2. The CDR3 covers 15 residues. From germline, CDR1 is MRHNA and CDR2 SNTAGT. V dropped 3 bases and J dropped 9; count of bases not matched to a gene: 8. The CDR3 loop reads CASSELAGVLGEQFF. The DNA of the CDR3 is TGTGCCAGCAGTGAGCTAGCGGGAGTGTTAGGTGAGCAGTTCTTC.

This clone was observed a few times. The J gene is TRBJ2-7, the V gene TRBV2, with TRBD1 as a possible D gene (6 bases). The CDR3 extends over 15 amino acids. The V gene lost 2 bases and the J gene lost 1 base, with 12 bases spanning the gap. Germline values: CDR1 SNHLY, CDR2 FYNNEI. CDR3 sequence (DNA): TGTGCCAGCAGTGAACCGCGAGGACAGTCCTACGAGCAGTACTTC. Amino acid sequence: CASSEPRGQSYEQYF. The whole variable domain, remainder taken from reference TRBV2 and TRBJ2-7, is EPEVTQTPSHQVTQMGQEVILRCVPISNHLYFYWYRQILGQKVEFLVSFYNNEISEKSEIFDDQFSVERPDGSNFTLKIRSTKLEDSAMYFCASSEPRGQSYEQYFGPGTRLTVT.

This clone turned up a few times. This chain connects TRBV7-9 to TRBJ2-7; 7 positions agree with TRBD1. Germline CDR1 reads SEHNR; CDR2 reads FQNEAQ (reference sequence). The CDR3 runs to 15 residues. The J segment lost 4 bases and the V segment lost 3 bases, leaving 9 bases of the junction unmatched. This CDR3 reads CASSFAETGPYEQYF. CDR3 bases: TGTGCCAGCAGCTTCGCAGAGACAGGGCCGTACGAGCAGTACTTC.

This chain joins TRBV2 and TRBJ2-1, with TRBD2 matching 7 bases. V gave up 0 bases and J gave up 4 bases; unmatched junction bases: 6. Germline lookup yields CDR1 SNHLY and CDR2 FYNNEI. This CDR3 has 16 residues. The CDR3, as DNA: TGTGCCAGCAGTGAAGCCGGAACGGGACTATACAATGAGCAGTTCTTC. The encoded protein is CASSEAGTGLYNEQFF.

This clone came up a few times. The chain carries TRBV30 and TRBJ2-5, with D unresolved. The J call is in doubt because the DNA end fits TRBJ2-7 better. The germline CDR1 and CDR2 sequences are GTSNPN and SVGIG (reference sequence). The CDR3 spans 11 residues. The CDR3 DNA reads TGTGCCTGGAGTGCCTTTTACGAGCAGTACTTC. This gives the protein CAWSAFYEQYF.

The rearrangement joins TRBV5-1 to TRBJ2-3; D is possibly TRBD2 (5 bases). This CDR3 has 16 residues. CDR1 SGHRS and CDR2 YFSETQ come from the germline V gene. The V end lost 4 bases, the J end lost 4 bases, and 19 bases lay between the germline ends. CDR3 region: CASSRGIQRAPDTQYF. CDR3 sequence (DNA): TGCGCCAGCAGCCGGGGTATCCAAAGGGCCCCAGATACGCAGTATTTT.

The V and J genes are TRBV5-4 and TRBJ2-3; D is perhaps TRBD2 (7 bases). This CDR3 comprises 15 residues. V dropped 0 bases and J dropped 5 bases, with 13 bases sitting between them. Germline CDR1 and CDR2: SGHNT and YYREEE (reference sequence). CDR3 sequence (DNA): TGTGCCAGCAGCTTGGACGGACAGCGGGGAGATACGCAGTATTTT. Its translation: CASSLDGQRGDTQYF.

The rearrangement joins TRBV14 to TRBJ2-7; D perhaps matches TRBD1 (5 bases). Trimming shortened V by 3 bases and J by 5 bases, and 20 bases separated the two germline ends. The germline V gene has CDR1 SGHDN and CDR2 FVKESK. CDR3 length: 16 residues. The CDR3 nucleotides are TGTGCCAGCAGCCAGGGTTTTGTGGGGCTGGACCACGAGCAGTACTTC. Translation: CASSQGFVGLDHEQYF.

This clone has a handful of counts. The chain links TRBV7-9 to TRBJ2-7; D is perhaps TRBD1 (5 bases). CDR1 SEHNR and CDR2 FQNEAQ come from the germline V gene (reference sequence). The CDR3 runs 14 residues. Trimming took off 5 bases at V and 0 bases at J, with 11 bases between the two ends. The CDR3 reads CASSRQSYSYEQYF. As DNA, the CDR3 is TGTGCCAGCAGCCGACAGAGTTACTCCTACGAGCAGTACTTC.

This clone was found a few times. The chain has TRBV19 and TRBJ1-5; maybe TRBD1 (5 bases). Germline V CDR1 and CDR2: LNHDA, SQIVND (reference sequence). The CDR3 loop spans 15 amino acids. V lost 7 bases, J lost 1 base, and 14 bases lay in between. The CDR3 sequence: CASTSGGRSNQPQHF. CDR3 nucleotides: TGTGCCAGTACGAGCGGGGGTCGAAGCAATCAGCCCCAGCATTTT. Based on the CDR3 plus reference TRBV19 and TRBJ1-5, the full variable domain is DGGITQSPKYLFRKEGQNVTLSCEQNLNHDAMYWYRQDPGQGLRLIYYSQIVNDFQKGDIAEGYSVSREKKESFPLTVTSAQKNPTAFYLCASTSGGRSNQPQHFGDGTRLSIL.

This rearrangement joins TRBV10-3 to TRBJ2-7; TRBD2 matches 9 bases. CDR1 is ENHRY and CDR2 is SYGVKD in the germline V gene. The CDR3 is 15 amino acids. Trimming at V came to 3 bases and at J to 2 bases, leaving 5 bases not matched to a gene. The CDR3 loop reads CAISDWASGAYEQYF. In nucleotides, the CDR3 is TGTGCCATCAGTGATTGGGCTAGCGGGGCCTACGAGCAGTACTTC.

The V and J genes are TRBV9 and TRBJ2-5; 7 bases fit TRBD2. The V gene end was trimmed by 2 bases and the J gene end by 5 bases; junction bases not matched to a gene: 12. CDR1 SGDLS and CDR2 YYNGEE come from the germline V gene. The CDR3 length is 16 residues. As DNA, the CDR3 is TGTGCCAGCAGCGTCGGCGGGGGAGACTTCGGGGAGACCCAGTACTTC. Protein: CASSVGGGDFGETQYF.

The chain employs TRBV10-3 and TRBJ2-1; 9 nucleotides align to TRBD2. The CDR3 runs 15 residues. The germline gives CDR1 ENHRY, CDR2 SYGVKD. The V segment lost 7 bases and the J segment 4 bases; nucleotides outside the gene matches: 8. The CDR3 region is CAITPSGGLYNEQFF. The DNA for the CDR3 is TGTGCCATCACTCCGAGCGGGGGGCTTTACAATGAGCAGTTCTTC.

The J gene is TRBJ2-3, the V gene TRBV19; the D gene is possibly TRBD1 (5 bases). The CDR3 sequence is 13 residues long. Germline V gene lookup returns CDR1 LNHDA and CDR2 SQIVND (reference sequence). The ends were cut back, 7 bases at V and 5 bases at J, with 13 bases in the middle. The CDR3: CASKARAGDTQYF. CDR3 coding DNA: TGTGCCAGTAAGGCCAGGGCAGGAGATACGCAGTATTTT.

The table lists this clone with a few counts. The chain couples TRBV4-1 to TRBJ1-2, with a tentative D call TRBD1 (5 bases). Germline CDR1 is MGHRA and CDR2 is YSYEKL. The V gene lost 5 bases and the J gene lost 6 bases, with 22 bases spanning the gap. The CDR3 covers 16 residues. This chain's CDR3 is CASSNQMSGRGNGYTF. CDR3 nucleotide sequence: TGCGCCAGCAGCAACCAAATGAGCGGGCGGGGGAATGGCTACACCTTC.

This chain uses TRBV12-5 with TRBJ2-3; D may be TRBD2 (5 bases). In germline, CDR1 is LGHNT, CDR2 FRNRAP. The V and J ends lost 1 base and 1 base respectively, with 12 bases between them. The CDR3 totals 16 residues. This CDR3 reads CASGLGGGRGTDTQYF. The CDR3 DNA is TGTGCTAGTGGTTTGGGTGGAGGACGAGGCACAGATACGCAGTATTTT.

For this clone: Other DNA sequences in the same sample also yield this CDR3. The CDR3 DNA is TGTGCCTGGAGTGTGGGGGGGGTGACAGATACGCAGTATTTT. This codes for CAWSVGGVTDTQYF. V is TRBV30 and J is TRBJ2-3; 7 bases agree with TRBD2. The CDR3 is 14 residues long. Germline CDR1 and CDR2: GTSNPN and SVGIG (reference sequence). Germline trimming cut 0 bases from V and 3 bases from J; bases unmatched to any gene: 3. The full variable domain, rest sourced from reference TRBV30 and TRBJ2-3, is SQTIHQWPATLVQPVGSPLSLECTVEGTSNPNLYWYRQAAGRGLQLLFYSVGIGQISSEVPQNLSASRPQDRQFILSSKKLLLSDSGFYLCAWSVGGVTDTQYFGPGTRLTVL.

This clone was counted between two and nine times. The rearrangement uses TRBV2 and TRBJ2-5, with 8 nucleotides matching TRBD1. The CDR3 consists of 13 residues. After removal of 7 bases from V and 4 bases from J, the junction contained 5 bases not matched to a gene. The V gene's germline CDR1 is SNHLY and CDR2 FYNNEI. For the CDR3, the DNA is TGTGCCAGCAATGGACAGGGAGCAGAGACCCAGTACTTC. It codes for CASNGQGAETQYF.

This clone has a handful of counts. The chain links TRBV9 to TRBJ2-1; D perhaps matches TRBD2 (5 bases). CDR3 length equals 17 residues. The V end lost 0 bases, the J end lost 1 base, and 14 bases lay between the germline ends. Looked up from germline, CDR1 is SGDLS and CDR2 is YYNGEE. The CDR3 region has the DNA TGTGCCAGCAGCGTAGTGGCCACTAGGTTGTCCTACAATGAGCAGTTCTTC. This translates into CASSVVATRLSYNEQFF.

This rearrangement joins TRBV23-1 to TRBJ1-2, with TRBD1 matching 11 bases. TRBV23-1 is recorded as an ORF, its role being uncertain. CDR3 length equals 14 residues. The ends lost 4 bases at V and 6 bases at J; junction bases unmatched: 4. This chain's CDR3 is CASSPGTGGDGYTF. CDR3 bases: TGCGCCAGCAGTCCCGGGACAGGGGGTGATGGCTACACCTTC.

The rearrangement links TRBV25-1 to TRBJ2-7, with 16 bases fitting TRBD2. V shed 6 bases, J shed 2 bases, and the junction held 4 bases outside the gene matches. The CDR3 has 16 amino acids. The germline CDR1 and CDR2 sequences are MGHDK and SYGVNS. The CDR3 spells CASSQGTSGRAYEQYF. Written as DNA, the CDR3 is TGTGCCAGCAGCCAAGGGACTAGCGGGAGGGCCTACGAGCAGTACTTC.